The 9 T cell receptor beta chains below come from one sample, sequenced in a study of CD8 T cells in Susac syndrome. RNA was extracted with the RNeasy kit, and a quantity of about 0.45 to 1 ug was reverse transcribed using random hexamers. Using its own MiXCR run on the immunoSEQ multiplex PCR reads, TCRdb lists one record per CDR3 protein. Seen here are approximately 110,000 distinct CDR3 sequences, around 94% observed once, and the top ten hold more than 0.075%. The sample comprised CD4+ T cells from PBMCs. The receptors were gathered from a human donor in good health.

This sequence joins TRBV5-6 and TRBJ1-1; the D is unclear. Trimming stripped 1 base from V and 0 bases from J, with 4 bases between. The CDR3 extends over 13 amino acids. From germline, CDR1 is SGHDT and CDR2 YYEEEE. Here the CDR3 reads CASSLHLNTEAFF. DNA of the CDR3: TGTGCCAGCAGCTTGCACCTGAACACTGAAGCTTTCTTT.

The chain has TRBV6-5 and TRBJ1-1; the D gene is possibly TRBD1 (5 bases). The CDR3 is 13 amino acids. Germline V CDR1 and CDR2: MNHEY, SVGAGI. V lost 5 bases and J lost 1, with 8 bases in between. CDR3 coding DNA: TGTGCCAGCAGTGTCAGGGAGAACACTGAAGCTTTCTTT. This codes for CASSVRENTEAFF.

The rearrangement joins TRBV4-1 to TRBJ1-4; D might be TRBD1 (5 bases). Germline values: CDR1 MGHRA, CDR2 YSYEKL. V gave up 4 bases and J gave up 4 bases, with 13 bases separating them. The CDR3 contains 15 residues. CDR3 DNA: TGCGCCAGCAGCCTACCCCGGGGGTTTAATGAAAAACTGTTTTTT. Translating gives CASSLPRGFNEKLFF.

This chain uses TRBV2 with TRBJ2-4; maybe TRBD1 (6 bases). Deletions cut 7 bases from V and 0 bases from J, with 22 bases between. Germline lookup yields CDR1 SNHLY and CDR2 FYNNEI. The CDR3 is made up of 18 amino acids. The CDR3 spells CASNFGRDRTLAKNIQYF. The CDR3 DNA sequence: TGTGCCAGCAATTTTGGACGTGACAGGACCTTAGCCAAAAACATTCAGTACTTC.

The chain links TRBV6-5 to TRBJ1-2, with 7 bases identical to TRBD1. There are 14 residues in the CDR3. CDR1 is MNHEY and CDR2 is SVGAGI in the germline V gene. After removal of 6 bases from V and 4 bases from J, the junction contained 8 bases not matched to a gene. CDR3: CASRLTQGFYGYTF. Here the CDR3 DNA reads TGTGCCAGCAGATTGACACAGGGGTTCTATGGCTACACCTTC.

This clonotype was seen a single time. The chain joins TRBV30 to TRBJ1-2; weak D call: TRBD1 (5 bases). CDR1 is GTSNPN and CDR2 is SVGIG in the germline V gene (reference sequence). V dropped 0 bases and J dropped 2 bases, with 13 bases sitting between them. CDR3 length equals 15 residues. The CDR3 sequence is CAWSVPPGWNYGYTF. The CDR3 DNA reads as TGTGCCTGGAGTGTACCGCCAGGGTGGAACTATGGCTACACCTTC.

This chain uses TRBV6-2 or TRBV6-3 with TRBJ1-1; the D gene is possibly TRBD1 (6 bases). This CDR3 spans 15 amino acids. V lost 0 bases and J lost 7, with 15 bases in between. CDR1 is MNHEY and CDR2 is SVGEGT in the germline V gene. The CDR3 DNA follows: TGTGCCAGCAGTTACTCGGAAGGGGGGGGATTTGAAGCTTTCTTT. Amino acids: CASSYSEGGGFEAFF.

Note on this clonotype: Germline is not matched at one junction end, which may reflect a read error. CDR3 loop: CASSGQGGTEAFF. CDR3 bases: TGTGCCAGTAGTGGACAGGGGGGCACTGAAGCTTTCTTT. V and J are TRBV2 and TRBJ1-1; TRBD1 aligns across 10 bases. From germline, CDR1 is SNHLY and CDR2 FYNNEI. There are 13 residues in the CDR3.

CDR3 in DNA: TGTGCCAGCAGAACTAGCGGCTCCTACGAGCAGTACTTC. Amino acids: CASRTSGSYEQYF. This rearrangement joins TRBV12-3 or TRBV12-4 to TRBJ2-7, with 8 bases identical to TRBD2. Trimming cost V 6 bases and J 0 bases; bases outside gene matches: 1. The CDR3 runs to 13 residues.